This T cell receptor beta chain was sequenced for a study of Ad26.COV2.S vaccination and SARS-CoV-2 variants. Study summary: The donor belonged to the COV1001 Ad26.COV2.S trial arm.

Germline V CDR1 and CDR2: MNHEY, SVGAGI. The CDR3 spans 14 residues. Trimming pared 0 bases from V and 8 bases from J, leaving 10 bases between. The assay was immunoSEQ multiplex PCR, and TCRdb's table has in-frame clones only and misses some. The data show hundreds of thousands of clones, with 86% seen just once and about 10% held by the top ten. In its sample, this clone was seen a few times. Its antigen remains unidentified. Study observations and caveats: Responses of spike-specific T cells (both CD8+ and CD4+) reportedly showed substantial breadth after vaccination.

Treatment of the sample: around 19 received Ad26.COV2.S at low or high dose, single or two shots; about 5 received placebo; per-sample allocation not given. At day 63 after the first vaccine or placebo injection, samples were drawn. Donation came from an adult in Boston who was aged 18-55 years. The chain uses TRBV6-5 and TRBJ2-2; weak D call: TRBD1 (7 bases). The sequenced sample was peripheral blood, obtained in a trial of Ad26.COV2.S vaccine versus placebo. This sequence originates from a person between 18 and 65 years old who received the Ad26.COV2.S COVID-19 vaccine or a placebo. The chain's CDR3 is CASSYSEGAGELFF. The DNA for the CDR3 is TGTGCCAGCAGTTACTCGGAGGGGGCGGGGGAGCTGTTTTTT.